The 26 T cell receptor beta chains listed next were all sequenced from one sample in a study of CD8 T cells in Susac syndrome. Reverse transcription of about 0.5 to 1 ug RNA used random hexamers. Via MiXCR, TCRdb re-called the immunoSEQ multiplex PCR reads, giving one row per CDR3 protein. The sample has 250,000 to 300,000 distinct CDR3 sequences, roughly 81% seen once. Sequenced: CD8+ T cells from PBMCs. These receptor sequences come from a human donor with multiple sclerosis.

The chain links TRBV5-1 to TRBJ2-1; D unclear. The germline V gene has CDR1 SGHRS and CDR2 YFSETQ. V dropped 9 bases and J dropped 10 bases, with 20 bases sitting between them. The length of the CDR3 is 13 residues. As DNA, the CDR3 is TGCGCCACGGCCTTGGCAGATTTTAAGGAGCAGTTCTTC. Its protein is CATALADFKEQFF.

The rearrangement links TRBV24-1 to TRBJ2-1, with D maybe TRBD2 (5 bases). Between the trimmed V and J ends, which lost 6 bases and 6 bases, there was a span of 8 bases. Germline values: CDR1 KGHDR, CDR2 SFDVKD. The CDR3 is 12 amino acids. The CDR3 bases are TGTGCCACCAGTTCTAGCAGCAATGAGCAGTTCTTC. Translating it yields CATSSSSNEQFF.

The gene calls are TRBV4-1 and TRBJ2-5; 9 bases agree with TRBD2. The CDR3 runs to 15 residues. Germline CDR1 MGHRA, CDR2 YSYEKL. After removal of 3 bases from V and 1 base from J, the junction contained 3 bases not matched to a gene. The CDR3 reads CASSQALAGQETQYF. For the CDR3, the DNA is TGCGCCAGCAGCCAGGCACTAGCGGGCCAAGAGACCCAGTACTTC.

The chain links TRBV25-1 to TRBJ1-5, with 8 bases identical to TRBD1. V lost 4 bases to trimming and J lost 6 bases; unmatched junction nucleotides: 8. The CDR3 contains 15 residues. From germline, CDR1 is MGHDK and CDR2 SYGVNS. The CDR3 nucleotides are TGTGCCAGCAGTGGGTCCCAGGGGGCCGGTCAGCCCCAGCATTTT. Its protein is CASSGSQGAGQPQHF.

The chain uses TRBV28 and TRBJ2-4, with D tentatively TRBD1 (6 bases). The germline V gene encodes CDR1 MDHEN and CDR2 SYDVKM. V was shortened by 4 bases and J by 10 bases, with 17 bases between the two germline ends. This CDR3 comprises 14 residues. As DNA, the CDR3 is TGTGCCAGCAGTTCGCCCCCGGGACACCTTATTCAGTACTTC. It is translated as CASSSPPGHLIQYF.

The chain recombines TRBV7-9 with TRBJ2-7; no definite D call. Trimming pared 5 bases from V and 1 base from J, leaving 12 bases between. This CDR3 region has 14 residues. The V gene's germline CDR1 is SEHNR and CDR2 FQNEAQ (reference sequence). CDR3 sequence reads: CASSPPQQSYEQYF. The CDR3 nucleotides read TGTGCCAGCAGCCCACCCCAACAGTCCTACGAGCAGTACTTC.

This clonotype was seen once. The CDR3 bases are TGTGCCAGCAGCCCCCCCCCTTACAATGAGCAGTTCTTC. This translates into CASSPPPYNEQFF. The rearrangement joins TRBV9 to TRBJ2-1; no clear D gene. The length of the CDR3 is 13 residues. CDR1 and CDR2 (germline): SGDLS, YYNGEE. Deletions cut 4 bases from V and 4 bases from J, with 9 bases between.

This clonotype was counted between two and nine times. The V and J genes are TRBV5-1 and TRBJ2-5; 7 nucleotides align to TRBD2. Germline-derived CDR1 and CDR2 are SGHRS and YFSETQ. The CDR3 consists of 15 residues. V trimming: 1 base; J trimming: 4 bases; junction bases outside the gene matches: 7. DNA of the CDR3: TGCGCCAGCAGCTTGTGGGCGGGAGAGGGAGAGACCCAGTACTTC. Translated, it gives CASSLWAGEGETQYF.

This chain connects TRBV9 to TRBJ2-3; TRBD1 matches at 12 bases. Germline values: CDR1 SGDLS, CDR2 YYNGEE. The CDR3 is 15 residues long. J was trimmed by 4 bases and V by 3 bases; bases with no gene match: 3. The DNA of the CDR3 is TGTGCCAGCAGCGGAGGGACAGGGGGCGCAGATACGCAGTATTTT. Amino acid sequence: CASSGGTGGADTQYF.

This clonotype was counted a few times. The chain employs TRBV30 and TRBJ2-7, with 9 bases fitting TRBD1. Germline values: CDR1 GTSNPN, CDR2 SVGIG (reference sequence). The V gene end was trimmed by 7 bases and the J gene end by 7 bases; junction bases not matched to a gene: 11. The CDR3 has 13 amino acids. Written as DNA, the CDR3 is TGTGCCTTAGGGGACAGGGATCTCGAAGAGCAGTACTTC. Its protein is CALGDRDLEEQYF.

The V gene is TRBV3-1, the J gene TRBJ2-1, with D perhaps TRBD2 (5 bases). This CDR3 contains 15 residues. The V end was cut by 0 bases, the J end by 3 bases, with 9 bases between. Germline CDR1 and CDR2: LGHDT and YNNKEL (reference sequence). The CDR3 here is CASSQDWESYNEQFF. CDR3 DNA sequence: TGTGCCAGCAGCCAAGATTGGGAGAGCTACAATGAGCAGTTCTTC.

The chain carries TRBV27 and TRBJ1-5, with 9 positions matching TRBD1. The CDR3 has 14 amino acids. J was trimmed by 5 bases and V by 5 bases; bases with no gene match: 4. Per germline, CDR1 MNHEY and CDR2 SMNVEV (reference sequence). The CDR3 DNA sequence: TGTGCCAGCAGTCCAAACAGGGGGCATCAGCCCCAGCATTTT. Its translation: CASSPNRGHQPQHF.

This clonotype was seen only once. V and J are TRBV14 and TRBJ1-1, with D possibly TRBD1 on 6 matching bases. The CDR3 spans 16 residues. V shed 0 bases and J shed 6 bases, with 17 bases lying between them. From germline, CDR1 is SGHDN and CDR2 FVKESK. For the CDR3, the DNA is TGTGCCAGCAGCCAAGATTTTTGGGGGGCTGGTGCTGAAGCTTTCTTT. Protein product: CASSQDFWGAGAEAFF. The variable domain in full, with the rest retrieved from reference TRBV14 and TRBJ1-1, is EAGVTQFPSHSVIEKGQTVTLRCDPISGHDNLYWYRRVMGKEIKFLLHFVKESKQDESGMPNNRFLAERTGGTYSTLKVQPAELEDSGVYFCASSQDFWGAGAEAFFGQGTRLTVV.

This chain joins TRBV3-1 and TRBJ2-7, with D tentatively TRBD1 or TRBD2 (5 bases each). Trimming stripped 4 bases from V and 3 bases from J, with 16 bases between. The germline CDR1 and CDR2 sequences are LGHDT and YNNKEL (reference sequence). This CDR3 has 15 amino acids. CDR3 in DNA: TGTGCCAGCAGCCTACGGGGCGGAAGATTCTACGAGCAGTACTTC. This gives the protein CASSLRGGRFYEQYF.

V and J are TRBV30 and TRBJ2-1; D is unclear. The germline CDR1 and CDR2 sequences are GTSNPN and SVGIG (reference sequence). Trimming removed 5 bases from V and 0 bases from J, with 14 bases in between. The CDR3 has 15 amino acids. CDR3 loop: CAWATPRHSYNEQFF. The CDR3 bases are TGTGCCTGGGCGACCCCTAGGCACTCCTACAATGAGCAGTTCTTC.

The J gene is TRBJ2-5, the V gene TRBV29-1; 8 bases agree with TRBD2. CDR3 size: 15 residues. Trimming took 0 bases from V and 4 from J; bases not matched to a gene: 7. Germline V gene data show CDR1 as SQVTM and CDR2 as ANQGSEA. DNA of the CDR3: TGCAGCGTTGAAGATATAGCGGGAAGGCTAGAGACCCAGTACTTC. Amino acid sequence: CSVEDIAGRLETQYF.

This rearrangement joins TRBV25-1 to TRBJ2-7, with 8 bases that match TRBD2. This CDR3 region has 20 residues. V shed 4 bases and J 1 base; nucleotides not matched to a gene: 21. Germline values: CDR1 MGHDK, CDR2 SYGVNS. The CDR3 protein is CASSGPVPGIWREVSYEQYF. The CDR3 coding sequence is TGTGCCAGCAGTGGCCCAGTGCCAGGGATATGGCGGGAGGTTTCCTACGAGCAGTACTTC.

The J gene is TRBJ2-5, the V gene TRBV20-1; D unresolved. The CDR3 runs 15 residues. Per germline, CDR1 DFQATT and CDR2 SNEGSKA (reference sequence). V was shortened by 3 bases and J by 5 bases, with 19 bases between the two germline ends. Here the CDR3 DNA reads TGCAGTGCTAGGGAAGAGCCGCCTTTACGGGAGACCCAGTACTTC. Its protein is CSAREEPPLRETQYF.

This chain connects TRBV5-4 to TRBJ1-3; TRBD1 aligns across 8 bases. After removal of 4 bases from V and 6 bases from J, the junction contained 9 bases not matched to a gene. This CDR3 has 15 residues. In germline, CDR1 is SGHNT, CDR2 YYREEE (reference sequence). The DNA for the CDR3 is TGTGCCAGCAGCCTAGACAGGGGAGCTGAAAACACCATATATTTT. Protein sequence: CASSLDRGAENTIYF. Filled out from reference TRBV5-4 and TRBJ1-3, the complete variable domain reads ETGVTQSPTHLIKTRGQQVTLRCSSQSGHNTVSWYQQALGQGPQFIFQYYREEENGRGNFPPRFSGLQFPNYSSELNVNALELDDSALYLCASSLDRGAENTIYFGEGSWLTVV.

The chain joins TRBV3-1 to TRBJ2-1; a weak D match, TRBD2 (6 bases). Germline V gene sequence: CDR1 LGHDT, CDR2 YNNKEL (reference sequence). The CDR3 totals 15 residues. V shed 4 bases and J shed 6 bases, with 16 bases lying between them. The CDR3 loop is CASSRLGGTLNEQFF. CDR3 coding DNA: TGTGCCAGCAGCCGACTCGGCGGGACCCTCAATGAGCAGTTCTTC.

This clonotype occurred once. The genes are TRBV11-1 and TRBJ2-1; 9 nucleotides align to TRBD2. The CDR3 length is 14 residues. Germline values: CDR1 SGHAT, CDR2 FQDESV (reference sequence). V gave up 6 bases and J gave up 4 bases; unmatched junction bases: 4. CDR3 DNA sequence: TGTGCCAGCAGGCGGGAGGGTGTATACAATGAGCAGTTCTTC. Translation: CASRREGVYNEQFF.

V and J are TRBV6-2 or TRBV6-3 and TRBJ1-2, with a possible D match to TRBD1 (6 bases). V was cut by 8 bases and J by 8 bases, with 24 bases left in between. In germline, CDR1 is MNHEY, CDR2 SVGEGT. The CDR3 is made up of 15 amino acids. CDR3 DNA sequence: TGTGCCAGCGTAAACCGTTCTGGGGGGCGCGACGGCTACACCTTC. It yields the protein CASVNRSGGRDGYTF.

This chain connects TRBV27 to TRBJ2-7; a possible D gene is TRBD1 (6 bases). The V gene's germline CDR1 is MNHEY and CDR2 SMNVEV (reference sequence). Trimming pared 8 bases from V and 4 bases from J, leaving 18 bases between. The CDR3 sequence is 14 residues long. Here the CDR3 DNA reads TGTGCCAGCTCCGTTTCAACAGGGACATACGAGCAGTACTTC. Translating gives CASSVSTGTYEQYF.

This clonotype has only a few counts. The chain links TRBV9 to TRBJ2-6; D uncertain. Per the germline V gene, CDR1 is SGDLS and CDR2 is YYNGEE. This CDR3 is built from 15 residues. The germline V and J ends were trimmed by 4 bases and 0 bases, with 8 bases remaining between them. The CDR3 loop reads CASSTPSSGANVLTF. DNA for the CDR3: TGTGCCAGCAGCACTCCTAGCTCTGGGGCCAACGTCCTGACTTTC.

The CDR3: CATSDSLNGELFF. Written as DNA, the CDR3 is TGTGCCACCAGTGACTCTCTCAACGGGGAGCTGTTTTTT. This chain connects TRBV24-1 to TRBJ2-2, with no clear D. V lost 4 bases and J lost 7, with 9 bases in between. Germline V lookup: CDR1 KGHDR, CDR2 SFDVKD. The CDR3 runs 13 residues.

The chain recombines TRBV28 with TRBJ2-3; possible D gene TRBD1, 5 bases. This CDR3 contains 14 residues. Germline-derived CDR1 and CDR2 are MDHEN and SYDVKM. V lost 6 bases and J lost 1, with 11 bases in between. CDR3 sequence (DNA): TGTGCCAGCAGAACCAAGACAGGCACAGATACGCAGTATTTT. Translating gives CASRTKTGTDTQYF.